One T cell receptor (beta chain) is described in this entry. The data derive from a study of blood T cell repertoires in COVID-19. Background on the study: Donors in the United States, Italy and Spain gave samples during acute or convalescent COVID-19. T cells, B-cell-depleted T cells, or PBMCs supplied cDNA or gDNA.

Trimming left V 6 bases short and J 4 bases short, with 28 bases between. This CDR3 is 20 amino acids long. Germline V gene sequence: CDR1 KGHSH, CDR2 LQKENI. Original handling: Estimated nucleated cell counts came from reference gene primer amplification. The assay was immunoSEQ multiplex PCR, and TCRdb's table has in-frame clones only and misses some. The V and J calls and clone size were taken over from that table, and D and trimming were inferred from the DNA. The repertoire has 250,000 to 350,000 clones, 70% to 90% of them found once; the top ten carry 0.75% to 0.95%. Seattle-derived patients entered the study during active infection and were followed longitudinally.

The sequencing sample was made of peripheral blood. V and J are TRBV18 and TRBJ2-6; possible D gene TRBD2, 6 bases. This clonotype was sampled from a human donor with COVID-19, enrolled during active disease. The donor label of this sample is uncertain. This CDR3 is CASSYRTGDTRLRGANVLTF. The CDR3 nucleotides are TGTGCCAGCTCGTACCGAACGGGGGATACGCGCTTGCGGGGGGCCAACGTCCTGACTTTC.